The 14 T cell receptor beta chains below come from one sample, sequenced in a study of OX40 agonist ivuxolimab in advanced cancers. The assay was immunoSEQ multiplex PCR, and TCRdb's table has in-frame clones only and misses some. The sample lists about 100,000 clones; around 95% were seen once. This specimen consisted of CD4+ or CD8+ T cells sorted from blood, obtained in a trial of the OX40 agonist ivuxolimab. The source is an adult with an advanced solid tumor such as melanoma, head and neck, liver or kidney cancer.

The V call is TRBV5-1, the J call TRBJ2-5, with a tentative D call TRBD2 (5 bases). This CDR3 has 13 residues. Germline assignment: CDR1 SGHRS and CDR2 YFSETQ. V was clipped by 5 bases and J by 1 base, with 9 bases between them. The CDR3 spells CASRRAAQETQYF. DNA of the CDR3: TGCGCCAGCAGGCGGGCGGCCCAAGAGACCCAGTACTTC.

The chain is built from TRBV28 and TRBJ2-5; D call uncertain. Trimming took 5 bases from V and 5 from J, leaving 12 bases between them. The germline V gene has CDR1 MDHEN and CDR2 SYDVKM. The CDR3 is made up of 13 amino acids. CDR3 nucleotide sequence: TGTGCCAGCAGTCCGTTAAGTGGGGAGACCCAGTACTTC. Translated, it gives CASSPLSGETQYF.

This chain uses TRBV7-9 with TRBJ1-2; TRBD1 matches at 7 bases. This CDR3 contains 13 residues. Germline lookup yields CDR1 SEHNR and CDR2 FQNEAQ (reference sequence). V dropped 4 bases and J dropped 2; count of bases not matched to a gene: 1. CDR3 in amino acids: CASSWDRNYGYTF. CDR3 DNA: TGTGCCAGCAGCTGGGACAGAAACTATGGCTACACCTTC.

The CDR3 spells CASSFSGTETQYF. The CDR3 region has the DNA TGTGCCAGCAGTTTCAGCGGGACGGAGACCCAGTACTTC. V is TRBV27 and J is TRBJ2-5, with TRBD2 matching 7 bases. Germline CDR1 is MNHEY and CDR2 is SMNVEV (reference sequence). Losses at the gene ends were 3 bases for V and 5 bases for J; bases not matched to a gene: 3. This CDR3 has 13 amino acids.

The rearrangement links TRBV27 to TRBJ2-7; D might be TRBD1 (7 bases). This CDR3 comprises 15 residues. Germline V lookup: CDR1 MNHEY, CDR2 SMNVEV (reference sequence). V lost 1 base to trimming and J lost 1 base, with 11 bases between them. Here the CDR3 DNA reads TGTGCCAGCAGTTTATTTTCAGGGGGGTCCTACGAGCAGTACTTC. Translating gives CASSLFSGGSYEQYF.

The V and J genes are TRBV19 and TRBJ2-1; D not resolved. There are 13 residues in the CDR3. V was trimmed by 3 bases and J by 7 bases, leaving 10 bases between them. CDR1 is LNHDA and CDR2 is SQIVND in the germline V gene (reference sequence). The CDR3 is CASSIFSENEQFF. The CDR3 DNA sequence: TGTGCCAGTAGTATTTTTTCAGAAAATGAGCAGTTCTTC.

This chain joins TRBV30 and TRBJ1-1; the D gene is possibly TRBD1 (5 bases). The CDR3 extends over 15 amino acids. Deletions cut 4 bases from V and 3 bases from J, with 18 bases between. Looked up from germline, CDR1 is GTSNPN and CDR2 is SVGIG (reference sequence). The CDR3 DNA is TGTGCCTGGAAAGTAGGGGTGACTCAAGACACTGAAGCTTTCTTT. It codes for CAWKVGVTQDTEAFF.

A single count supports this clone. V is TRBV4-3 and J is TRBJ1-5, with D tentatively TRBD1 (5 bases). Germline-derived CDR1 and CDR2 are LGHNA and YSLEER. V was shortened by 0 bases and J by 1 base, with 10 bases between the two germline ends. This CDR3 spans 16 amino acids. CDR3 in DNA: TGCGCCAGCAGCCAAGAAACAGGTCCGAGCAATCAGCCCCAGCATTTT. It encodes CASSQETGPSNQPQHF.

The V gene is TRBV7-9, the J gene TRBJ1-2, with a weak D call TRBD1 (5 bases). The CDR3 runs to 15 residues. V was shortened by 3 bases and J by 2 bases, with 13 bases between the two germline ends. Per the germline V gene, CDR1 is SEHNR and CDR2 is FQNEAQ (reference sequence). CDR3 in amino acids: CASSLEGSGNYGYTF. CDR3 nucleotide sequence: TGTGCCAGCAGCTTGGAGGGTTCAGGGAACTATGGCTACACCTTC.

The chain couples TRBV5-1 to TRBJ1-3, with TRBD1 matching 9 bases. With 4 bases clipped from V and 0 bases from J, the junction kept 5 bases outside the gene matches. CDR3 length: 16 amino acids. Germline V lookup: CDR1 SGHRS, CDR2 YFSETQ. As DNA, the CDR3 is TGCGCCAGCAGCGTAGGACAGGGGACCTCTGGAAACACCATATATTTT. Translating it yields CASSVGQGTSGNTIYF.

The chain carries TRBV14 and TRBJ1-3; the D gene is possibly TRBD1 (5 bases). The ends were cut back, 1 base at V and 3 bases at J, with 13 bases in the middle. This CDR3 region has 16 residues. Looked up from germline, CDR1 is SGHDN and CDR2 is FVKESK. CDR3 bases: TGTGCCAGCAGCCAAGGTGGCAGGGTCTATGGAAACACCATATATTTT. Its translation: CASSQGGRVYGNTIYF. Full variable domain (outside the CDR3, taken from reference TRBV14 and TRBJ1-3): EAGVTQFPSHSVIEKGQTVTLRCDPISGHDNLYWYRRVMGKEIKFLLHFVKESKQDESGMPNNRFLAERTGGTYSTLKVQPAELEDSGVYFCASSQGGRVYGNTIYFGEGSWLTVV.

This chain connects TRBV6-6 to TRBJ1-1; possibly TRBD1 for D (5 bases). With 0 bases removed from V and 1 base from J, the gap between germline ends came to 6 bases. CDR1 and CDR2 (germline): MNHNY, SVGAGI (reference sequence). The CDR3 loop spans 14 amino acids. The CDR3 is CASSYSGGNTEAFF. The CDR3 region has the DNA TGTGCCAGCAGTTACTCGGGGGGGAACACTGAAGCTTTCTTT.

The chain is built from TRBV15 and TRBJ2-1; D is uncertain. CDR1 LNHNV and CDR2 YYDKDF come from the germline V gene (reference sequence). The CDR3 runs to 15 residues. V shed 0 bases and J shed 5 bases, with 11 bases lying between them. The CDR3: CATSRDLHSNNEQFF. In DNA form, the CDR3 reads TGTGCCACCAGCAGAGATCTCCACTCAAACAATGAGCAGTTCTTC.

The CDR3 reads CASSWSGPNYGYTF. DNA for the CDR3: TGTGCCAGCAGTTGGTCAGGGCCCAACTATGGCTACACCTTC. The chain carries TRBV27 and TRBJ1-2, with D possibly TRBD1 on 5 matching bases. CDR1 is MNHEY, CDR2 SMNVEV, per germline (reference sequence). The CDR3 extends over 14 amino acids. V was trimmed by 4 bases and J by 2 bases, leaving 11 bases between them.